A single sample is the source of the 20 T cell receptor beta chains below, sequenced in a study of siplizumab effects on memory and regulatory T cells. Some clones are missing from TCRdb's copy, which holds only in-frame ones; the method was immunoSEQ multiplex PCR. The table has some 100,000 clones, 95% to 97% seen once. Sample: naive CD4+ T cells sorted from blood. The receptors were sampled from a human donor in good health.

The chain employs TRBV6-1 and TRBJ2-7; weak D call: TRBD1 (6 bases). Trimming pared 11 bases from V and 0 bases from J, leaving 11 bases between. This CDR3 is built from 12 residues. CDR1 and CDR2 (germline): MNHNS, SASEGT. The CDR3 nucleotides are TGTGCCGGGGGCACCAGCTCCTACGAGCAGTACTTC. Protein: CAGGTSSYEQYF.

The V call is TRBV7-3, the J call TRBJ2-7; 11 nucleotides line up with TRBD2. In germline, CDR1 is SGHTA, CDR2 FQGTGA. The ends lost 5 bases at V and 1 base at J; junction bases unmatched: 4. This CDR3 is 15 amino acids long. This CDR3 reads CASSPSGGPSYEQYF. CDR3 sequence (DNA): TGTGCCAGCAGCCCTAGCGGGGGGCCTTCCTACGAGCAGTACTTC.

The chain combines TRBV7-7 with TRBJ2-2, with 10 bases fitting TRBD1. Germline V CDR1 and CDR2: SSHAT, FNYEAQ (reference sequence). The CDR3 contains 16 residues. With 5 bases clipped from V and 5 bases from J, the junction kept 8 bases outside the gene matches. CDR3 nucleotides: TGTGCCAGCAGCAGGACCGGGACAGGGGTTACCGGGGAGCTGTTTTTT. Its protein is CASSRTGTGVTGELFF.

The CDR3 DNA sequence: TGCGCCAGCAGCCAAGAGCCAGGGGTCGGGTACGAGCAGTACTTC. Its translation is CASSQEPGVGYEQYF. This rearrangement joins TRBV4-3 to TRBJ2-7; possibly TRBD1 for D (6 bases). The ends were cut back, 0 bases at V and 4 bases at J, with 13 bases in the middle. Germline-derived CDR1 and CDR2 are LGHNA and YSLEER. The CDR3 length is 15 residues.

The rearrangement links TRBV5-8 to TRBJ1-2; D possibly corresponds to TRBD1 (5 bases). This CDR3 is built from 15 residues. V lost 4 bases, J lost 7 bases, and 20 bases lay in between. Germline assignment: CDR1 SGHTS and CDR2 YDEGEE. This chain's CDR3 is CASSLSGTRPSGYTF. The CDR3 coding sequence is TGTGCCAGCAGCCTCAGTGGGACCAGACCCTCTGGCTACACCTTC.

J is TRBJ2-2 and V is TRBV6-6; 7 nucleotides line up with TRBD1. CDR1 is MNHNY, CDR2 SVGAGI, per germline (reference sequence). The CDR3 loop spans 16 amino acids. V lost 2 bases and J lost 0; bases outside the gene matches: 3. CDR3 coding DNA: TGTGCCAGCAGTTACCTGGGACAGACGAACACCGGGGAGCTGTTTTTT. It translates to CASSYLGQTNTGELFF.

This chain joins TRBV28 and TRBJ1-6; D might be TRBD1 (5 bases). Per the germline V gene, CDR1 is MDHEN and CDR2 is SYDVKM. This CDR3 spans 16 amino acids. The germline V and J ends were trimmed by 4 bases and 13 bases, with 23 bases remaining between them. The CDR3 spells CASSSREGRLGSPLHF. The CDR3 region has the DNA TGTGCCAGCAGTTCCCGGGAGGGGCGTCTCGGATCGCCCCTCCACTTT.

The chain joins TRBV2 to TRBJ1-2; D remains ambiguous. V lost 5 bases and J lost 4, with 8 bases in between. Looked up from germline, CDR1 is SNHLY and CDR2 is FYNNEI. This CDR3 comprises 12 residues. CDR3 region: CASSPTAYGYTF. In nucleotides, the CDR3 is TGTGCCAGCAGTCCCACAGCCTATGGCTACACCTTC.

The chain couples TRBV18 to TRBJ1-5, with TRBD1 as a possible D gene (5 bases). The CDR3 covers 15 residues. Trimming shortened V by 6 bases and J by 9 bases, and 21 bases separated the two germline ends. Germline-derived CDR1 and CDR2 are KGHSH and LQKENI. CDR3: CASSEPGTPLRPQHF. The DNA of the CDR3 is TGTGCCAGCTCCGAGCCGGGGACGCCCTTGCGGCCCCAGCATTTT.

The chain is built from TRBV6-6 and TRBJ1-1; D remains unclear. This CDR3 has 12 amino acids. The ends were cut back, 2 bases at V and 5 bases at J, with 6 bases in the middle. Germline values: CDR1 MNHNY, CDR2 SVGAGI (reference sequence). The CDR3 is CASSYVGTEAFF. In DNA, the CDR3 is TGTGCCAGCAGTTACGTGGGTACTGAAGCTTTCTTT.

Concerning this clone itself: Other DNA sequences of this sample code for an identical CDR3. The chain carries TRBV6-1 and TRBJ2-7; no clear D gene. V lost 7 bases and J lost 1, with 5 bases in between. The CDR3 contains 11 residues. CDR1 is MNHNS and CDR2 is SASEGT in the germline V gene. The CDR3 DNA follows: TGTGCCAGCACCCTGTCCTACGAGCAGTACTTC. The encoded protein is CASTLSYEQYF.

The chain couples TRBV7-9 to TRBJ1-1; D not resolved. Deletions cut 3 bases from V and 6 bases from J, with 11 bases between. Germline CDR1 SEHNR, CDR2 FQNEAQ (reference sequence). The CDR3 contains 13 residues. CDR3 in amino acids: CASSFKDDAEAFF. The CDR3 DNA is TGTGCCAGCAGCTTCAAGGATGATGCTGAAGCTTTCTTT.

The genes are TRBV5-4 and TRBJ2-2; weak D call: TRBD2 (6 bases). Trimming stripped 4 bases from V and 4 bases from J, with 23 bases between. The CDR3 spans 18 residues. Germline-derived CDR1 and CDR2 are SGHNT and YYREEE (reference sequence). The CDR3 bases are TGTGCCAGCAGCCGAGGAGGAGGGGCGGGGCTTGGCACCGGGGAGCTGTTTTTT. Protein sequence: CASSRGGGAGLGTGELFF. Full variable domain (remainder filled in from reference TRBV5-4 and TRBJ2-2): ETGVTQSPTHLIKTRGQQVTLRCSSQSGHNTVSWYQQALGQGPQFIFQYYREEENGRGNFPPRFSGLQFPNYSSELNVNALELDDSALYLCASSRGGGAGLGTGELFFGEGSRLTVL.

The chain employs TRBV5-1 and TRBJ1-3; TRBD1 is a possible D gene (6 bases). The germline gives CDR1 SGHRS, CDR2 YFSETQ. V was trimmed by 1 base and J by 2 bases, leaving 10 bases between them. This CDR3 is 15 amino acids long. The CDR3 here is CASSLIAGAGNTIYF. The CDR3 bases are TGCGCCAGCAGCTTGATCGCAGGGGCTGGAAACACCATATATTTT. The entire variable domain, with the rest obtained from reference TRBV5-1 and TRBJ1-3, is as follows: KAGVTQTPRYLIKTRGQQVTLSCSPISGHRSVSWYQQTPGQGLQFLFEYFSETQRNKGNFPGRFSGRQFSNSRSEMNVSTLELGDSALYLCASSLIAGAGNTIYFGEGSWLTVV.

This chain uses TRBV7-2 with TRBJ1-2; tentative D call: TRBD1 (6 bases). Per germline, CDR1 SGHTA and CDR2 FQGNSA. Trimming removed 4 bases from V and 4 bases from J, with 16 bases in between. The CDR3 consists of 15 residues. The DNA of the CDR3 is TGTGCCAGCAGCTCAGTGGACAGCGTACTCTATGGCTACACCTTC. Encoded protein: CASSSVDSVLYGYTF.

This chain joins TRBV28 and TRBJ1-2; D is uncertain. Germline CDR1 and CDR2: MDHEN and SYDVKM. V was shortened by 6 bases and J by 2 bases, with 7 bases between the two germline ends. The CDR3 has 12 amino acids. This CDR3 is CASSTANYGYTF. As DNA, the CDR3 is TGTGCCAGCAGCACAGCGAACTATGGCTACACCTTC.

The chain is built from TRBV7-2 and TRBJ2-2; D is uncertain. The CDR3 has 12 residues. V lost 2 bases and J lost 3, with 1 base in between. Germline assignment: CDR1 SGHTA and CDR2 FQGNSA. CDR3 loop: CASSLYTGELFF. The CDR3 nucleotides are TGTGCCAGCAGCTTATACACCGGGGAGCTGTTTTTT. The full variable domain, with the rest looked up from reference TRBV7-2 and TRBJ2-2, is GAGVSQSPSNKVTEKGKDVELRCDPISGHTALYWYRQSLGQGLEFLIYFQGNSAPDKSGLPSDRFSAERTGGSVSTLTIQRTQQEDSAVYLCASSLYTGELFFGEGSRLTVL.

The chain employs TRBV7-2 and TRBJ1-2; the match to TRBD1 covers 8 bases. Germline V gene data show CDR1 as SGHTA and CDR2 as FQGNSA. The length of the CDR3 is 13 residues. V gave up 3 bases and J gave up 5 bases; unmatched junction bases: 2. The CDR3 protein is CASSLDRDYGYTF. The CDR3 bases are TGTGCCAGCAGCTTGGACAGGGATTATGGCTACACCTTC.

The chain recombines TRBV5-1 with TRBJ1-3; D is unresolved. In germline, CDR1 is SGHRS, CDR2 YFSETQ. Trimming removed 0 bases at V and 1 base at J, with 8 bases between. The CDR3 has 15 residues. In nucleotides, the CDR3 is TGCGCCAGCAGCTTGGGGACGGAGTCTGGAAACACCATATATTTT. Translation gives CASSLGTESGNTIYF.

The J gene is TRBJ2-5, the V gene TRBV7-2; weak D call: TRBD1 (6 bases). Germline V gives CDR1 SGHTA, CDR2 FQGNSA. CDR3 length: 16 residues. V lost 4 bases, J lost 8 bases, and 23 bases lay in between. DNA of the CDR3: TGTGCCAGCAGCTCTAGGGGGAACTCCGTGGGCGAAACCCAGTACTTC. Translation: CASSSRGNSVGETQYF.